The clone carrying this TCR beta chain was counted a few times. TCRdb analysed the RT-PCR reads with MiXCR anew, one entry per CDR3 protein. The table records about a million distinct CDR3 sequences, over 15% of them present only once. The data were obtained in a study of patients and donors after allogeneic stem cell transplantation. Germline V gene lookup returns CDR1 DFQATT and CDR2 SNEGSKA (reference sequence). With 0 bases removed from V and 0 bases from J, the gap between germline ends came to 12 bases. CDR3 size: 16 residues. V usage is TRBV20-1 and J usage is TRBJ2-1, with D possibly TRBD1 on 5 matching bases. Sequenced material: blood, either unsorted or a sorted T cell fraction (not recorded which). This sequence originates from a human donor who was either an allogeneic HSCT recipient or a stem cell or donor lymphocyte infusion donor (not recorded which). It is not recorded whose cells these are; they may come from a transplant donor. The CDR3 region has the DNA TGCAGTGCTAGAGATCTTGGGGCGTTCTCCTACAATGAGCAGTTCTTC. The encoded protein is CSARDLGAFSYNEQFF.